One sample yielded the 30 T cell receptor beta chains listed below, sequenced in a study of blood T cell repertoires in COVID-19. Assay: immunoSEQ multiplex PCR; the TCRdb copy retains only in-frame clones and omits some. The data show some 200,000 clones, about 85% seen once. Sequenced sample: peripheral blood. These receptors were taken from a man in his sixties with active or convalescent COVID-19.

The genes are TRBV7-9 and TRBJ2-1; TRBD1 might be the D (6 bases). Germline V CDR1 and CDR2: SEHNR, FQNEAQ (reference sequence). The ends were cut back, 6 bases at V and 0 bases at J, with 9 bases in the middle. The CDR3 runs 14 residues. CDR3 loop: CASSETGSYNEQFF. The CDR3 nucleotides are TGTGCCAGCAGTGAGACAGGCTCCTACAATGAGCAGTTCTTC.

DNA for the CDR3: TGTGCCAGCGGTAGCGGGGGCTACGAGCAGTACTTC. Translation: CASGSGGYEQYF. The chain recombines TRBV7-9 with TRBJ2-7; 9 nucleotides match TRBD2. Germline loops: CDR1 SEHNR, CDR2 FQNEAQ (reference sequence). Trimming took 8 bases from V and 3 from J; bases not matched to a gene: 2. This CDR3 is built from 12 residues.

This clone occurred once. The rearrangement uses TRBV27 and TRBJ2-1; weak D call: TRBD2 (6 bases). The V and J ends lost 4 bases and 10 bases respectively, with 26 bases between them. CDR3 length equals 17 residues. CDR1 and CDR2 (germline): MNHEY, SMNVEV (reference sequence). CDR3 bases: TGTGCCAGCAGTTCCCTGGGGGGACGCCGCCGGGGGAAAGAGCAGTTCTTC. It specifies CASSSLGGRRRGKEQFF.

The chain recombines TRBV7-6 with TRBJ1-1; D is perhaps TRBD1 (5 bases). V was cut by 2 bases and J by 0 bases, with 13 bases left in between. This CDR3 spans 16 amino acids. Germline V gene data show CDR1 as SGHVS and CDR2 as FNYEAQ. The CDR3 protein is CASSLLGRGVNTEAFF. The CDR3 DNA is TGTGCCAGCAGCTTATTGGGGCGCGGTGTGAACACTGAAGCTTTCTTT.

CDR3 region: CATSRDAGLASYEQYF. DNA of the CDR3: TGTGCCACCAGCAGAGACGCGGGGCTAGCTTCCTACGAGCAGTACTTC. The chain links TRBV15 to TRBJ2-7; a possible D gene is TRBD2 (6 bases). This CDR3 has 16 amino acids. CDR1 LNHNV and CDR2 YYDKDF come from the germline V gene (reference sequence). With 0 bases removed from V and 1 base from J, the gap between germline ends came to 13 bases.

The chain is built from TRBV21-1 and TRBJ2-4; the D call in the table, TRBD1, was not verified against the DNA. TRBV21-1 constitutes a pseudogene. The CDR3 contains 16 residues. The CDR3 spells CASSSLPTATKNIQYF. In DNA form, the CDR3 reads TGTGCCAGCAGCTCCCTACCGACAGCAACCAAAAACATTCAGTACTTC.

The chain uses TRBV29-1 and TRBJ2-3, with D tentatively TRBD1 (6 bases). The germline V and J ends were trimmed by 5 bases and 3 bases, with 15 bases remaining between them. This CDR3 comprises 14 residues. CDR1 and CDR2 from the germline V gene are SQVTM and ANQGSEA. As DNA, the CDR3 is TGCAGCGTTCTAGGGCTTACAGGGACAGATACGCAGTATTTT. Amino acid sequence: CSVLGLTGTDTQYF.

The chain combines TRBV4-1 with TRBJ1-2; 11 nucleotides agree with TRBD1. CDR3 size: 17 residues. The V segment lost 5 bases and the J segment 0 bases; nucleotides outside the gene matches: 8. Looked up from germline, CDR1 is MGHRA and CDR2 is YSYEKL. CDR3 sequence: CASSAPGQGGPNYGYTF. The CDR3 DNA reads as TGCGCCAGCAGCGCACCGGGACAGGGGGGACCTAACTATGGCTACACCTTC.

The gene calls are TRBV10-3 and TRBJ2-3; 12 bases agree with TRBD2. V lost 11 bases, J lost 4 bases, and 19 bases stayed unmatched. Germline-derived CDR1 and CDR2 are ENHRY and SYGVKD. The CDR3 loop spans 18 amino acids. The CDR3 loop reads CALREPSGGAGSADTQYF. The CDR3 bases are TGTGCCCTCCGGGAACCTAGCGGGGGGGCGGGGAGCGCAGATACGCAGTATTTT.

The V gene is TRBV10-3, the J gene TRBJ1-1; 7 bases align to TRBD1. Germline lookup yields CDR1 ENHRY and CDR2 SYGVKD. The CDR3 is made up of 13 amino acids. Germline trimming cut 11 bases from V and 5 bases from J; bases unmatched to any gene: 11. The CDR3 loop is CASETGIGTEAFF. Written as DNA, the CDR3 is TGTGCCTCGGAGACAGGGATCGGAACTGAAGCTTTCTTT.

The chain carries TRBV12-3 or TRBV12-4 and TRBJ2-7; weak D call: TRBD1 (6 bases). CDR3 length: 13 amino acids. V gave up 5 bases and J gave up 10 bases, with 18 bases separating them. This CDR3 is CASSPRDTVHQYF. The CDR3 coding sequence is TGTGCCAGCAGTCCAAGGGACACCGTTCATCAGTACTTC.

The genes are TRBV6-1 and TRBJ1-2; D is unclear. The germline gives CDR1 MNHNS, CDR2 SASEGT. Trimming took off 6 bases at V and 8 bases at J, with 13 bases between the two ends. There are 12 residues in the CDR3. CDR3 sequence: CASRREGGGYTF. The CDR3 DNA is TGTGCCAGCAGGAGGGAGGGTGGCGGCTACACCTTC.

The gene calls are TRBV5-1 and TRBJ1-3; D is unclear. Germline V gene data show CDR1 as SGHRS and CDR2 as YFSETQ. The V end was cut by 0 bases, the J end by 3 bases, with 7 bases between. The length of the CDR3 is 14 residues. The CDR3 DNA is TGCGCCAGCAGCTTGGAGACTTTTGGAAACACCATATATTTT. Translation gives CASSLETFGNTIYF.

The chain has TRBV18 and TRBJ2-3; 11 nucleotides line up with TRBD1. V shed 3 bases, J shed 3 bases, and the junction held 14 bases outside the gene matches. The CDR3 runs 19 residues. Germline V gives CDR1 KGHSH, CDR2 LQKENI. For the CDR3, the DNA is TGTGCCAGCTCACCTGGGACAGGGGGTTTTTCTGGCCAAACAGATACGCAGTATTTT. It encodes CASSPGTGGFSGQTDTQYF.

The chain employs TRBV15 and TRBJ1-1, with D maybe TRBD1 (5 bases). There are 14 residues in the CDR3. V was trimmed by 0 bases and J by 6 bases, leaving 11 bases between them. Germline V gives CDR1 LNHNV, CDR2 YYDKDF (reference sequence). The CDR3, as DNA: TGTGCCACCAGCAGAGATAGGAAGGGGTCTGAAGCTTTCTTT. Its protein product is CATSRDRKGSEAFF.

The chain uses TRBV6-5 and TRBJ1-2, with TRBD1 identical over 8 bases. Germline V CDR1 and CDR2: MNHEY, SVGAGI. The ends lost 2 bases at V and 8 bases at J; junction bases unmatched: 10. This CDR3 is built from 15 residues. CDR3 DNA: TGTGCCAGCAGTTACCGCACCGGGACAGGAAGCGGCTACACCTTC. This codes for CASSYRTGTGSGYTF.

The V gene is TRBV4-2, the J gene TRBJ2-3; 11 nucleotides agree with TRBD2. Germline CDR1 reads LGHNA; CDR2 reads YNFKEQ. The CDR3 has 17 residues. V was clipped by 1 base and J by 7 bases; unmatched bases: 10. The CDR3 nucleotides read TGTGCCAGCAGCCAAGGATCTAGCGGGGGGCCGGGAAATACGCAGTATTTT. Protein product: CASSQGSSGGPGNTQYF.

A few counts support this clone. V gene TRBV15 combines with J gene TRBJ2-7, with 9 nucleotides matching TRBD1. CDR1 and CDR2 (germline): LNHNV, YYDKDF (reference sequence). With V trimmed by 5 bases and J by 8 bases, 7 bases remained unmatched. The CDR3 length is 13 residues. The CDR3 DNA reads as TGTGCCACCAGCCCGGGACAGGGAATGAAGCAGTACTTC. Its protein product is CATSPGQGMKQYF.

The J gene is TRBJ2-5, the V gene TRBV11-3; 7 bases agree with TRBD2. The V segment lost 5 bases and the J segment 3 bases; nucleotides outside the gene matches: 3. This CDR3 has 13 amino acids. The V gene's germline CDR1 is SGHNT and CDR2 YENEEA. CDR3 region: CASSATSKETQYF. DNA of the CDR3: TGTGCCAGCAGCGCGACTAGCAAAGAGACCCAGTACTTC.

The genes are TRBV5-6 and TRBJ2-5; TRBD2 matches at 8 bases. CDR1 and CDR2 (germline): SGHDT, YYEEEE. With 4 bases clipped from V and 5 bases from J, the junction kept 10 bases outside the gene matches. This CDR3 region has 15 residues. The CDR3 region is CASSPAGGAAETQYF. CDR3 in DNA: TGTGCCAGCAGCCCGGCCGGGGGGGCCGCGGAGACCCAGTACTTC.

This clone was detected only once. The chain couples TRBV21-1 to TRBJ2-1; the table calls TRBD2, which could not be checked here. TRBV21-1 is given as a pseudogene. The CDR3 loop spans 14 amino acids. The DNA of the CDR3 is TGTGCCAGCAGCAAAGGGGGGGGATTCAGTGAGCAGTTCTTC. The encoded protein is CASSKGGGFSEQFF.

This rearrangement joins TRBV7-9 to TRBJ2-5; 8 bases agree with TRBD2. Per the germline V gene, CDR1 is SEHNR and CDR2 is FQNEAQ (reference sequence). This CDR3 comprises 15 residues. With V trimmed by 5 bases and J by 6 bases, 11 bases remained unmatched. The CDR3 region is CASSGYRGGEKTQYF. Here the CDR3 DNA reads TGTGCCAGCAGCGGTTACCGGGGGGGTGAAAAGACCCAGTACTTC.

The table lists this clone with a count of one. CDR3 amino acids: CASSFIGTGGSSGNTIYF. The DNA of the CDR3 is TGTGCCAGCAGCTTTATAGGGACAGGGGGTTCCTCTGGAAACACCATATATTTT. This rearrangement joins TRBV7-2 to TRBJ1-3, with TRBD1 matching over 11 bases. The V segment lost 3 bases and the J segment 0 bases; nucleotides outside the gene matches: 7. Germline lookup yields CDR1 SGHTA and CDR2 FQGNSA. CDR3 length: 18 amino acids.

The chain couples TRBV6-2 or TRBV6-3 to TRBJ2-7; D unresolved. The germline V and J ends were trimmed by 4 bases and 3 bases, with 7 bases remaining between them. Germline values: CDR1 MNHEY, CDR2 SVGEGT. The CDR3 is 12 residues long. The CDR3, as DNA: TGTGCCAGCAGTTTCCTCCTCTACGAGCAGTACTTC. Translation: CASSFLLYEQYF.

This clone has only a few counts. V and J are TRBV28 and TRBJ1-3; unclear D gene. The CDR3 contains 14 residues. Trimming left V 7 bases short and J 2 bases short, with 12 bases between. Germline V gene lookup returns CDR1 MDHEN and CDR2 SYDVKM. The CDR3 reads CASTKGGTGNTIYF. CDR3 nucleotide sequence: TGTGCCAGCACCAAAGGAGGGACTGGAAACACCATATATTTT.

The chain is built from TRBV6-5 and TRBJ1-4; 9 bases agree with TRBD1. V shed 5 bases, J shed 9 bases, and the junction held 7 bases outside the gene matches. Per the germline V gene, CDR1 is MNHEY and CDR2 is SVGAGI. The CDR3 contains 14 residues. CDR3 protein: CASSTGGAVQKLFF. In DNA form, the CDR3 reads TGTGCCAGCAGTACAGGGGGCGCCGTGCAAAAACTGTTTTTT.

The rearrangement uses TRBV5-1 and TRBJ2-1, with 9 bases identical to TRBD2. V trimming: 4 bases; J trimming: 9 bases; junction bases outside the gene matches: 8. The CDR3 covers 14 residues. Germline CDR1 reads SGHRS; CDR2 reads YFSETQ. The CDR3 region is CASSPGTSRSEQFF. The CDR3 coding sequence is TGCGCCAGCAGCCCTGGGACTAGCAGAAGTGAGCAGTTCTTC.

The chain has TRBV5-4 and TRBJ2-7; perhaps TRBD2 as D (5 bases). The CDR3 has 13 amino acids. V lost 4 bases to trimming and J lost 7 bases, with 15 bases between them. The germline V gene encodes CDR1 SGHNT and CDR2 YYREEE (reference sequence). CDR3: CASSVTRSGEQYF. The DNA for the CDR3 is TGTGCCAGCAGCGTTACGAGGTCGGGAGAGCAGTACTTC.

The V call is TRBV6-6, the J call TRBJ2-1; TRBD2 matches 12 bases. CDR1 is MNHNY and CDR2 is SVGAGI in the germline V gene (reference sequence). The CDR3 extends over 17 amino acids. The J segment lost 10 bases and the V segment lost 5 bases, leaving 15 bases of the junction unmatched. The CDR3 reads CASSQKRTSGVTREQFF. CDR3 DNA sequence: TGTGCCAGCAGTCAAAAAAGGACTAGCGGGGTTACTCGGGAGCAGTTCTTC.

The genes are TRBV7-2 and TRBJ2-7, with 11 nucleotides matching TRBD2. The CDR3 has 14 residues. The junction had 6 bases not matched to a gene; V was cut back by 1 base and J by 10 bases. Germline V gives CDR1 SGHTA, CDR2 FQGNSA. The CDR3, as DNA: TGTGCCAGCAGCTTAGGGATAGCGGGGGGGCCTCAGTACTTC. Its translation is CASSLGIAGGPQYF.